Only a few counts were recorded for the clone carrying this T cell receptor (beta chain). The antigen remains unidentified. RNA transcripts were the template for amplifying TCR beta CDR3 regions. An initial round of RT-PCR targeting the TCR CDR3 relied on the HTBI primer set. In TCRdb, the multiplex PCR reads were re-called with MiXCR into one record per CDR3 protein. Of more than 300,000 distinct CDR3 sequences listed, approximately 17% are singletons. Not enrolled were patients with uncontrolled infection, other autoimmune disease, pregnancy or lactation. This sample was taken from a study of T cells in Graves' hyperthyroidism and ophthalmopathy. Findings and caveats of the study: The model anticipated ophthalmopathy a median about 7 months pre-onset.

The TCR originated in a man between 18 and 29 years old with Graves' ophthalmopathy. Sequenced input: blood.

CDR3 sequence: CASSPRGLIQETQYF. The DNA for the CDR3 is TGTGCCAGCAGCCCCAGGGGGTTAATACAAGAGACCCAGTACTTC. The chain carries TRBV9 and TRBJ2-5; TRBD1 agrees at 7 bases. CDR1 and CDR2 from the germline V gene are SGDLS and YYNGEE. The length of the CDR3 is 15 residues. J gave up 2 bases and V 4 bases, and 8 bases lay outside the gene matches.